This T cell receptor (beta chain) was identified during a study of T and B cells in COVID-19 patients. Study-level information: COVID-19 patients gave peripheral blood either during active infection or after recovery. About 90% of the roughly 20 active-infection patients had comorbidities associated with unfavorable COVID-19 outcome.

Study-wide results and limits: Highly clonal in active COVID-19, TRB repertoires exceeded healthy-donor diversity and richness at recovery.

This clonotype was counted a few times. What it binds is unknown. BIOMED2 TRB-A/B primer pools were used in multiplex TRB PCR. TCRdb re-called the multiplex PCR reads with MiXCR, one entry per CDR3 protein. The data hold under 6,000 distinct CDR3 sequences, with roughly 26% observed a single time. From blood, roughly 220-550 ng of genomic DNA served as TRB template. V was pared by 0 bases and J by 0 bases, with 6 bases between. The CDR3 covers 14 residues. Germline-derived CDR1 and CDR2 are SGHRS and YFSETQ. The chain recombines TRBV5-1 with TRBJ1-2; D is undetermined. The clonotype comes from a human donor with active COVID-19. The sample comprised blood. Here the CDR3 reads CASSLATANYGYTF. The CDR3 DNA sequence: TGCGCCAGCAGCTTGGCCACGGCTAACTATGGCTACACCTTC.